This T cell receptor beta chain was identified in a study of shared clonotypes between healthy human individuals (dated by TCRdb to 2020 to 2021). Turning to the overall study: A few men and a couple of women, aged 18 to 49 years, made up the cohort. For each donor, three plates each were used for CD4 naive and CD4 memory, two plates were used for CD8 naive, and one plate was used for CD8 memory. To estimate repertoire size and how much clonotype sharing occurs between individuals, the study deeply sequenced the blood TCR repertoires of five healthy adults. Libraries were prepared and TCR repertoires were sequenced by different laboratories using diverse techniques, in order to increase sequencing depth and limit assay-specific biases. Between about 0.9 and 8.9 billion PBMCs per donor were obtained by leukapheresis. What the research found in general, with its limitations: Incomplete sequencing was indicated by rarefaction of sorted-subset datasets, despite the large sequencing depth. Compared with non-shared clonotypes, the clonotypes found in all four sorted-subset donors had higher generation probabilities. Naive subsets generally had larger estimated clonotype richness than memory subsets did. Only blood was sampled, and tissue TCR repertoires likely differ from those in blood. Because the study included only a small number of donors, the genetic and exposure-history diversity represented was limited. Pairwise subsampling led to the expectation that sequencing depth would affect the degree of clonotype sharing among donors. When a handful of donors were compared, the shared fraction of clonotypes was 5% to 6.5% for naive CD4, more than 3% for naive CD8, 2.3% for memory CD4, and less than 0.5% for memory CD8.

Using the deep immunoSEQ assay, TCR CDR3 regions were amplified from genomic DNA by multiplex PCR. Extracted genomic DNA from each cell subset was spread evenly across all wells of several immunoSEQ 96-well plates, with each plate serving as a replicate. For sorted subsets, each replicate PCR was loaded with roughly 200 ng genomic DNA, equivalent to about 30,000 T cell genomes. Purified libraries were measured with a Qubit 3.0 fluorometer, size-checked on a Bioanalyzer 2100, and measured again with the KAPA Library Quantification kit. Each immunoSEQ 96-well plate was sequenced on its own single-read 150-cycle Illumina NextSeq 550 flow cell. Per the authors' processing: The immunoSEQ output contained only junctional sequences without quality scores, so filtering could not match that applied to full-length reads. To assign V/J genes and CDR3, sequences were annotated against IMGT germline references using PyIR, a Python wrapper for IgBLAST v1.9. Reads with weak V/J assignments (E-value above 1e-6), missing CDR3, stop codons, out-of-frame junctions, or ambiguous translated residues were removed. V3J clonotypes were defined by identical inferred V gene, J gene, and CDR3 amino acid sequence. The percentage overlap between two repertoires was calculated by dividing the number of shared unique clonotypes by the size of the smaller repertoire. Richness of each repertoire was evaluated using RTK rarefaction, the Chao1 estimator, and Recon v2.1 estimates of unobserved clonotypes. OLGA was used to compute generation probabilities for all TCRbeta clonotypes that the gDNA method yielded from a handful of donors. This immuneACCESS table, as held by TCRdb, lists in-frame sequences with V and J called but not all clones. Of the missing ones, under half trace to an unresolved V gene in checked studies; the others have no known cause. The D gene and trimming were derived from the DNA, and the V and J assignments and clone size from that table. The sample table lists approximately 590,000 clones, about 95% of them with a count of one. 0.11% of the sample is in the top ten clones.

Turning to this clone: There is no known antigen for this receptor. The input lacks base qualities; no much larger clone sits a single base away.

CD8 naive samples consisted of CD45RO-negative cells that were positively selected for CCR7, yielding a CD45RA+CCR7+ population without TemRA cells. Donors were healthy HIV-negative adults with no recently reported acute infections or vaccinations. Only Caucasian adults living in Nashville, Tennessee, USA were represented among the donors. Blood was collected by leukapheresis, and PBMCs were isolated by Ficoll-Histopaque density gradient centrifugation and then cryopreserved in liquid nitrogen vapor phase. Analytical flow cytometry was used to check the purity and quantity of each magnetically sorted T cell population. Genomic DNA was isolated from every sorted fraction and measured by UV absorbance on a Nanodrop 2000c. The sequence derives from a woman in her twenties or thirties in good health. Sequencing input: naive CD8+ T cells sorted from blood. The cell subset or site label on this specimen signifies: CD45RA+CCR7+.

At the DNA level, the sequence is TGTGCCAGTAGTATCCGGGACAGGGCGCCCGAGCAGTACTTC. This is translated as CASSIRDRAPEQYF. The sequence links TRBV19 to TRBJ2-5, and TRBD1 matches 9 of the central bases. The J call may be wrong; the DNA end is better matched by TRBJ2-7. CDR1 and CDR2 were assigned from the germline V gene (reference sequence) as LNHDA and SQIVND. The CDR3 goes from the cysteine to the phenylalanine over 14 residues. The sequence is cut down to CDR3 DNA, 42 bases in frame from base 1.